This TCR beta chain was recorded in a study of blood T cell repertoires in COVID-19. Study in general: The analysed material was cDNA or gDNA that came from T cells, B-cell-depleted T cells, or PBMCs.

Data came from immunoSEQ multiplex PCR; TCRdb stores just in-frame clones and leaves some out. The sample has around 260,000 clones, 80% to 95% seen once. V trimming: 6 bases; J trimming: 1 base; junction bases outside the gene matches: 2. This CDR3 contains 15 residues. Germline CDR1 is MDHEN and CDR2 is SYDVKM. The study recruited people aged roughly 18 to 100 years across about two dozen US areas. This clone appeared a single time. The clonotype comes from a woman aged 25 to 45 who had recovered from COVID-19. The chain links TRBV28 to TRBJ2-1; 11 bases are a match to TRBD1. The sequenced sample consisted of PBMCs or T cells enriched from blood (not recorded which). The CDR3: CASRGQGESYNEQFF. The CDR3 DNA reads TGTGCCAGCAGGGGACAGGGGGAGTCCTACAATGAGCAGTTCTTC.